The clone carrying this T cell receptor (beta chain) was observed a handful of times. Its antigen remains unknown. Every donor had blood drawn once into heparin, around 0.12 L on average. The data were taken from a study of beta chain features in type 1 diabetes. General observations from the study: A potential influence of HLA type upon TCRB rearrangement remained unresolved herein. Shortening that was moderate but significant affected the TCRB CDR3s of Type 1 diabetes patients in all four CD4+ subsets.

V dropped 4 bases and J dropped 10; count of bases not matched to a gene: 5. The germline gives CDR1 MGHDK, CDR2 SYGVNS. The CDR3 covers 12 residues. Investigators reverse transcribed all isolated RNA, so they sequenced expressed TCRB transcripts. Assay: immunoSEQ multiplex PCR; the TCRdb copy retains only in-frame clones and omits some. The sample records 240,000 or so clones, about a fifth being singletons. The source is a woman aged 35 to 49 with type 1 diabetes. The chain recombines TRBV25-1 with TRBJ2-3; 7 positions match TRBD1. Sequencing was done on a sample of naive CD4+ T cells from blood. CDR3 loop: CASSALQGSQYF. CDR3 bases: TGTGCCAGCAGTGCCCTACAGGGGTCGCAGTATTTT.